This T cell receptor beta chain came from a study of PD-1 blockade in classical Hodgkin lymphoma. Study outcomes and limitations: Patients newly diagnosed and complete responders had comparable baseline diversity. Newly diagnosed patients reportedly trailed healthy donors in baseline TCR diversity.

V was pared by 4 bases and J by 0 bases, with 15 bases between. In germline, CDR1 is SQVTM, CDR2 ANQGSEA. CDR3 length: 16 residues. Time point noted: cycle 4 day 1 (C4D1), after 5 to 7 weeks of nivolumab. Patients all relapsed after autologous stem cell transplantation, and there was variation in brentuximab vedotin exposure. Complete response, partial response or progressive disease constituted the best responses recorded. Comments on this clone: The target antigen is unknown.

The assay was immunoSEQ multiplex PCR, and TCRdb's table has in-frame clones only and misses some. The sample carries 85,000 to 90,000 clones, around nine tenths recorded once. The chain uses TRBV29-1 and TRBJ1-4; tentative D call: TRBD1 (5 bases). The sample was peripheral blood mononuclear cells (PBMCs), taken before the fourth cycle of nivolumab. The receptor comes from a human donor with classical Hodgkin lymphoma. The CDR3 loop reads CSVAALGAPTNEKLFF. CDR3 coding DNA: TGCAGCGTTGCGGCGCTAGGGGCTCCAACTAATGAAAAACTGTTTTTT. The full variable domain, in which reference TRBV29-1 and TRBJ1-4 provide the parts outside the CDR3, is SAVISQKPSRDICQRGTSLTIQCQVDSQVTMMFWYRQQPGQSLTLIATANQGSEATYESGFVIDKFPISRPNLTFSTLTVSNMSPEDSSIYLCSVAALGAPTNEKLFFGSGTQLSVL.